The clone carrying this TCR beta chain occurred a few times. Germline V gives CDR1 KGHDR, CDR2 SFDVKD. The CDR3 has 17 amino acids. J lost 6 bases, V lost 0 bases, and 9 bases had no gene match. This sample stems from a study of T-cell reconstitution after alpha-beta-depleted transplantation in children. Unique molecular identifiers were incorporated during preparation of the TCRbeta library. In TCRdb, the PCR reads were re-called with MiXCR into one record per CDR3 protein. This repertoire shows some 500,000 distinct CDR3 sequences, about 33% found once; its top ten account for 2% to 3%. The genes are TRBV24-1 and TRBJ2-1; 8 bases match TRBD1. Sequencing used PBMCs from the stem cell graft donor, obtained from the stem cell graft. This TCR came from a human donor who donated a stem cell graft to a child with aplastic anemia. Here the CDR3 reads CATSDLPRQGSANEQFF. Written as DNA, the CDR3 is TGTGCCACCAGTGATTTGCCCCGACAGGGGTCCGCCAATGAGCAGTTCTTC.